Each of the 23 T cell receptor beta chains below was sequenced from the same sample in a study of T cell responses to AZD1222 COVID-19 vaccine. Here immunoSEQ multiplex PCR was the method, and the copy in TCRdb shows in-frame clones only, minus some. The sample contains 100,000 to 150,000 clones, approximately 92% of which appear only once. The sample in question was peripheral blood, obtained 28 days after the second AZD1222 dose. The source of these receptors is an adult who received the AZD1222 COVID-19 vaccine.

The chain uses TRBV2 and TRBJ2-7, with D perhaps TRBD1 (6 bases). The CDR3 is made up of 15 amino acids. Germline V gene sequence: CDR1 SNHLY, CDR2 FYNNEI. The V end lost 4 bases, the J end lost 4 bases, and 17 bases lay between the germline ends. Here the CDR3 reads CASSASRDTRYEQYF. For the CDR3, the DNA is TGTGCCAGCAGTGCGTCCCGGGACACGAGGTACGAGCAGTACTTC.

The gene calls are TRBV11-2 and TRBJ2-3, with 7 bases aligning to TRBD1. With 1 base clipped from V and 2 bases from J, the junction kept 6 bases outside the gene matches. Germline-derived CDR1 and CDR2 are SGHAT and FQNNGV. CDR3 length equals 16 residues. The CDR3 protein is CASSLGLTGITDTQYF. The CDR3 DNA sequence: TGTGCCAGCAGCTTAGGGTTGACAGGGATCACAGATACGCAGTATTTT.

This chain joins TRBV4-1 and TRBJ1-1; D remains ambiguous. CDR3 length: 15 residues. Germline V gene sequence: CDR1 MGHRA, CDR2 YSYEKL. V was pared by 1 base and J by 2 bases, with 11 bases between. The CDR3 DNA reads TGCGCCAGCAGCCAAGGGCCCCTGGGCAACACTGAAGCTTTCTTT. This sequence encodes CASSQGPLGNTEAFF.

The chain carries TRBV3-1 (or the pseudogene TRBV3-2) and TRBJ2-1, with unresolved D. Per the germline V gene, CDR1 is LGHDT and CDR2 is YNNKEL (reference sequence). This CDR3 has 12 residues. Trimming shortened V by 1 base and J by 7 bases, and 5 bases separated the two germline ends. The CDR3 nucleotides read TGTGCCAGCAGCCAAGTAAGTAATGAGCAGTTCTTC. As protein: CASSQVSNEQFF.

CDR3 residues: CAISDGQGYGYTF. CDR3 nucleotides: TGTGCCATCAGTGACGGACAGGGGTATGGCTACACCTTC. V gene TRBV10-3 combines with J gene TRBJ1-2; 9 positions agree with TRBD1. The CDR3 totals 13 residues. Trimming took 3 bases from V and 5 from J; bases not matched to a gene: 1. CDR1 is ENHRY and CDR2 is SYGVKD in the germline V gene.

The chain uses TRBV6-5 and TRBJ1-6; 7 nucleotides match TRBD1. The CDR3 consists of 14 residues. With 5 bases clipped from V and 9 bases from J, the junction kept 7 bases outside the gene matches. From germline, CDR1 is MNHEY and CDR2 SVGAGI. The CDR3 is CASSHRDSSSPLHF. CDR3 DNA: TGTGCCAGCAGTCACCGGGACAGTAGTTCACCCCTCCACTTT.

V usage is TRBV6-4 and J usage is TRBJ1-4; D is uncertain. Trimming pared 7 bases from V and 6 bases from J, leaving 21 bases between. The length of the CDR3 is 16 residues. Germline assignment: CDR1 MRHNA and CDR2 SNTAGT. CDR3 residues: CASKFSAGRRDEKLFF. The CDR3 coding sequence is TGTGCCAGCAAATTTTCGGCAGGCCGCCGTGATGAAAAACTGTTTTTT.

This chain joins TRBV5-4 and TRBJ1-1; the D gene is possibly TRBD1 (6 bases). V was pared by 3 bases and J by 4 bases, with 13 bases between. Germline CDR1 reads SGHNT; CDR2 reads YYREEE (reference sequence). The CDR3 is 14 residues long. CDR3 bases: TGTGCCAGCAGCTCAGGGGTAGGGACCACTGAAGCTTTCTTT. Translating gives CASSSGVGTTEAFF.

V is TRBV7-2 and J is TRBJ2-2; 9 bases agree with TRBD2. The CDR3 runs to 18 residues. CDR1 is SGHTA and CDR2 is FQGNSA in the germline V gene. V dropped 0 bases and J dropped 7; count of bases not matched to a gene: 12. The CDR3 protein is CASSLAPPGRGGLGELFF. CDR3 nucleotide sequence: TGTGCCAGCAGCTTAGCCCCCCCGGGGCGGGGGGGCCTCGGGGAGCTGTTTTTT.

The chain combines TRBV7-9 with TRBJ2-3, with D hard to call. The CDR3 consists of 15 residues. V was shortened by 1 base and J by 0 bases, with 8 bases between the two germline ends. Germline V lookup: CDR1 SEHNR, CDR2 FQNEAQ (reference sequence). CDR3: CASSLDLGSTDTQYF. In DNA form, the CDR3 reads TGTGCCAGCAGCTTAGACCTGGGCAGCACAGATACGCAGTATTTT.

The rearrangement links TRBV6-6 to TRBJ1-1; 7 positions agree with TRBD1. The V gene end was trimmed by 0 bases and the J gene end by 4 bases; junction bases not matched to a gene: 8. CDR1 is MNHNY, CDR2 SVGAGI, per germline (reference sequence). The CDR3 is 16 residues long. The CDR3 loop is CASSYSGRGQSTEAFF. In DNA form, the CDR3 reads TGTGCCAGCAGTTACTCAGGGAGGGGGCAAAGCACTGAAGCTTTCTTT.

The chain combines TRBV2 with TRBJ1-5; perhaps TRBD1 as D (5 bases). The CDR3 contains 17 residues. V lost 6 bases and J lost 3, with 21 bases in between. Germline V gives CDR1 SNHLY, CDR2 FYNNEI. The CDR3 region is CASREGSGDGVNQPQHF. The DNA for the CDR3 is TGTGCCAGCAGGGAGGGTTCGGGGGACGGCGTCAATCAGCCCCAGCATTTT.

The chain links TRBV10-1 to TRBJ1-1, with D possibly TRBD1 on 6 matching bases. This CDR3 has 14 residues. V shed 5 bases and J shed 1 base, with 11 bases lying between them. Germline V lookup: CDR1 WNHNN, CDR2 SYGVQD (reference sequence). In nucleotides, the CDR3 is TGCGCCAGCAGTCAGGGGCAGCCGAACACTGAAGCTTTCTTT. It encodes CASSQGQPNTEAFF.

Here the CDR3 DNA reads TGCGCCAGCAGCCACGGAAATGAGAATTCACCCCTCCACTTT. Protein: CASSHGNENSPLHF. The V and J genes are TRBV4-1 and TRBJ1-6, with unresolved D. Trimming stripped 3 bases from V and 7 bases from J, with 10 bases between. Germline lookup yields CDR1 MGHRA and CDR2 YSYEKL. The CDR3 is made up of 14 amino acids.

The chain uses TRBV6-4 and TRBJ1-3, with unresolved D. CDR3 length equals 15 residues. The germline V gene has CDR1 MRHNA and CDR2 SNTAGT. The germline V and J ends were trimmed by 3 bases and 2 bases, with 11 bases remaining between them. The CDR3 loop is CASSESTQPGNTIYF. The DNA for the CDR3 is TGTGCCAGCAGTGAATCGACCCAACCTGGAAACACCATATATTTT.

The chain employs TRBV16 and TRBJ2-3; D possibly corresponds to TRBD2 (5 bases). V was pared by 5 bases and J by 8 bases, with 14 bases between. This CDR3 region has 13 residues. CDR1 and CDR2 from the germline V gene are KGHSY and FQNENV. The CDR3 nucleotides read TGTGCCAGCAGCTCTCAGACACTAGGTACGCAGTATTTT. Translating it yields CASSSQTLGTQYF.

The genes are TRBV14 and TRBJ2-1; D is perhaps TRBD1 or TRBD2 (5 bases each). The CDR3 is 15 amino acids. Germline V gene sequence: CDR1 SGHDN, CDR2 FVKESK. V was trimmed by 3 bases and J by 8 bases, leaving 17 bases between them. CDR3 in DNA: TGTGCCAGCAGCCACCTCGGGGCGGGTGGGGATGAGCAGTTCTTC. The encoded protein is CASSHLGAGGDEQFF.

The rearrangement uses TRBV6-6 and TRBJ1-6, with D tentatively TRBD1 (5 bases). Germline V lookup: CDR1 MNHNY, CDR2 SVGAGI (reference sequence). The CDR3 has 16 amino acids. Deletions cut 2 bases from V and 8 bases from J, with 16 bases between. In DNA, the CDR3 is TGTGCCAGCAGTTACACAGAGGGGTTTTCGGATTCACCCCTCCACTTT. Its translation is CASSYTEGFSDSPLHF.

The chain recombines TRBV18 with TRBJ2-3; D gene unclear. V was cut by 3 bases and J by 2 bases, with 6 bases left in between. The CDR3 spans 13 residues. Germline CDR1 is KGHSH and CDR2 is LQKENI. The CDR3 nucleotides are TGTGCCAGCTCACCGCGGTACACAGATACGCAGTATTTT. This sequence encodes CASSPRYTDTQYF.

The chain carries TRBV10-3 and TRBJ1-2; 8 nucleotides line up with TRBD1. Per the germline V gene, CDR1 is ENHRY and CDR2 is SYGVKD. The CDR3 runs 13 residues. V lost 8 bases, J lost 4 bases, and 6 bases stayed unmatched. CDR3 in DNA: TGTGCCATCGAGGACAGGGTGGGCTATGGCTACACCTTC. It codes for CAIEDRVGYGYTF.

This chain connects TRBV5-4 to TRBJ1-2; 8 bases map to TRBD1. CDR1 is SGHNT and CDR2 is YYREEE in the germline V gene (reference sequence). After removal of 4 bases from V and 4 bases from J, the junction contained 12 bases not matched to a gene. This CDR3 spans 16 amino acids. Here the CDR3 reads CASSEPNGQGPYGYTF. In DNA form, the CDR3 reads TGTGCCAGCAGCGAGCCTAATGGACAGGGACCCTATGGCTACACCTTC.

This chain joins TRBV7-9 and TRBJ1-1; the D is unclear. Trimming cost V 3 bases and J 10 bases, with 21 bases left between them. The CDR3 length is 15 residues. Germline lookup yields CDR1 SEHNR and CDR2 FQNEAQ (reference sequence). CDR3 region: CASSFKYSGRPGAFF. In DNA, the CDR3 is TGTGCCAGCAGCTTTAAGTACAGTGGGAGGCCGGGAGCTTTCTTT. The whole variable domain, filled in from reference TRBV7-9 and TRBJ1-1, reads DTGVSQNPRHKITKRGQNVTFRCDPISEHNRLYWYRQTLGQGPEFLTYFQNEAQLEKSRLLSDRFSAERPKGSFSTLEIQRTEQGDSAMYLCASSFKYSGRPGAFFGQGTRLTVV.

This sequence joins TRBV19 and TRBJ1-1; 7 nucleotides match TRBD1. With V trimmed by 3 bases and J by 4 bases, 14 bases remained unmatched. Germline CDR1 is LNHDA and CDR2 is SQIVND (reference sequence). This CDR3 has 17 amino acids. The CDR3: CASSMGSLQGPLTEAFF. As DNA, the CDR3 is TGTGCCAGTAGTATGGGATCATTACAGGGGCCCCTCACTGAAGCTTTCTTT.